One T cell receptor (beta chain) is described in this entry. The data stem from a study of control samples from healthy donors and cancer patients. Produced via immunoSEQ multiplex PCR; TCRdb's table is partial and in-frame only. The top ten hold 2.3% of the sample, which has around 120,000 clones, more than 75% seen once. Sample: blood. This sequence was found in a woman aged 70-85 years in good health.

The CDR3 nucleotides read TGTGCCAGCAGCCTGCAGGGAAAACTGTTTTTT. Translated: CASSLQGKLFF. The chain couples TRBV12-3 or TRBV12-4 to TRBJ1-4, with D possibly being TRBD1 (5 bases). Trimming took 6 bases from V and 10 from J, leaving 9 bases between them. The CDR3 has 11 amino acids.